This T cell receptor (beta chain) appears in the sequencing data of a study of somatic mutations in cytotoxic T cells in rheumatoid arthritis. TCRdb keeps only in-frame clones here, not all; method: immunoSEQ multiplex PCR. The table shows around 16,000 clones, with roughly three quarters occurring only once. Per the germline V gene, CDR1 is LNHDA and CDR2 is SQIVND (reference sequence). V shed 7 bases and J shed 4 bases, with 13 bases lying between them. The CDR3 spans 13 residues. Study-level results: A single CD8+ clone exceeded 20% of CD8+ cells in about an eighth of the roughly 60 patients.

A word on this clone: Its antigen is undetermined.

The clonotype originates from an adult with rheumatoid arthritis. The sample comprised CD8+ T cells sorted from blood. V gene TRBV19 combines with J gene TRBJ1-1, with D maybe TRBD1 (6 bases). The CDR3 region is CASTPGASTEAFF. The CDR3 coding sequence is TGTGCCAGTACTCCGGGGGCTTCCACTGAAGCTTTCTTT.